These T cell receptor beta chains were read from a single sample in a study of circulating and synovial CD4+ cells in juvenile arthritis. The data were produced by immunoSEQ multiplex PCR, yet TCRdb's version contains in-frame clones alone and is incomplete. In the table there are about 30,000 clones, 93% of which are singletons. The sequenced material came from CD4+ T cells from blood. These receptors came from a human donor with juvenile idiopathic arthritis. Each CDR3 is given with its conserved first and last residue. D genes are given only for firm matches. Clone size is stated in some rows and not others, as once, few, many or a class when expanded.

>TRBJ1-1|TRBD1|TRBV11-2|.
CASTRYRGPGEAFF
TGTGCCAGCACCCGATACAGGGGGCCGGGTGAAGCTTTCTTT
>TRBJ1-1|.|TRBV18|.
CASSPPQGMNTEAFF
TGTGCCAGCTCACCACCTCAGGGGATGAACACTGAAGCTTTCTTT
>TRBJ1-3|TRBD1|TRBV5-1|.
CASSSRTGSSGNTIYF
TGCGCCAGCAGCTCCCGGACAGGAAGCTCTGGAAACACCATATATTTT
>TRBJ1-5|.|TRBV6-1|.
CASSERAGGRGQPQHF
TGTGCCAGCAGTGAAAGAGCGGGGGGCCGTGGACAGCCCCAGCATTTT
>TRBJ2-7|TRBD2|TRBV5-6|.
CASSFLAGGYEQYF
TGTGCCAGCAGCTTTCTAGCGGGAGGGTACGAGCAGTACTTC
>TRBJ1-1|TRBD1|TRBV6-1|.
CASGDRMNTEAFF
TGTGCCAGCGGGGACAGAATGAACACTGAAGCTTTCTTT
>TRBJ1-2|.|TRBV5-1|.
CASSADYYGHTF
TGCGCCAGCAGCGCAGACTACTATGGCCACACCTTC
>TRBJ1-2|TRBD1|TRBV27|.
CASSSRTGVYGYTF
TGTGCCAGCAGCTCGAGGACAGGCGTATATGGCTACACCTTC
>TRBJ2-1|.|TRBV6-1|once
CASSVEKGSDNEQFF
TGTGCCAGCAGTGTGGAGAAGGGGTCGGACAATGAGCAGTTCTTC
>TRBJ1-4|.|TRBV27|once
CASRQGVEKLFF
TGTGCCAGCAGGCAAGGAGTTGAAAAACTGTTTTTT
>TRBJ2-7|.|TRBV5-4|.
CASSSSGYEQYF
TGTGCCAGCAGCTCGAGCGGCTACGAGCAGTACTTC
>TRBJ2-5|TRBD2|TRBV10-3|.
CATGRTSGNEETQYF
TGTGCCACTGGAAGGACTAGCGGAAATGAAGAGACCCAGTACTTC
>TRBJ1-2|TRBD1|TRBV10-3|.
CAINGQDYGYTF
TGTGCCATCAATGGACAGGACTATGGCTACACCTTC
>TRBJ2-5|TRBD2|TRBV5-1|.
CASSLYRTGGETQYF
TGCGCCAGCAGCTTGTACCGCACGGGAGGGGAGACCCAGTACTTC
>TRBJ2-3|.|TRBV2|.
CASIAEWGDTQYF
TGTGCCAGCATAGCGGAGTGGGGAGATACGCAGTATTTT
>TRBJ2-1|.|TRBV4-2|.
CASSQDYSYNEQFF
TGTGCCAGCAGCCAAGATTACAGCTACAATGAGCAGTTCTTC
>TRBJ2-7|.|TRBV18|.
CASSLAGVSYEQYF
TGTGCCAGCTCACTAGCAGGGGTCTCCTACGAGCAGTACTTC
>TRBJ2-5|TRBD2|TRBV5-1|.
CASSFGGGETQYF
TGCGCCAGCAGCTTCGGCGGGGGGGAGACCCAGTACTTC
>TRBJ1-5|.|TRBV27|.
CASSLQGYSNQPQHF
TGTGCCAGCAGTTTACAGGGTTATAGCAATCAGCCCCAGCATTTT
>TRBJ2-7|TRBD1|TRBV15|.
CATKTGNSYEQYF
TGTGCCACCAAGACAGGGAACTCCTACGAGCAGTACTTC
>TRBJ1-5|.|TRBV30|.
CAWSVHGGNQPQHF
TGTGCCTGGAGTGTACACGGGGGAAATCAGCCCCAGCATTTT
>TRBJ2-5|TRBD2|TRBV18|.
CASSPLLAGEKKTQYF
TGTGCCAGCTCACCACTACTAGCGGGAGAAAAAAAGACCCAGTACTTC
>TRBJ1-2|TRBD1|TRBV27|.
CASSLGTGGGRGYTF
TGTGCCAGCAGTTTAGGGACAGGGGGCGGGAGGGGCTACACCTTC
>TRBJ2-7|TRBD2|TRBV6-7|.
CASSYSYSGSGYEQYF
TGTGCCAGCAGTTACTCATATAGCGGGAGTGGCTACGAGCAGTACTTC
>TRBJ2-1|TRBD2|TRBV6-1|.
CASSAQLLTGTNPYNEQFF
TGTGCCAGCAGTGCTCAACTACTTACCGGGACTAACCCATACAATGAGCAGTTCTTC
>TRBJ2-4|.|TRBV18|.
CASSPPSGSKNIQYF
TGTGCCAGCTCACCACCATCAGGGTCAAAAAACATTCAGTACTTC
>TRBJ1-6|.|TRBV9|.
CASSSGIFNSPLHF
TGTGCCAGCAGCTCGGGGATTTTTAATTCACCCCTCCACTTT
>TRBJ2-5|.|TRBV5-1|.
CASHLGLSRQETQYF
TGCGCCAGCCACCTAGGTCTTTCGCGCCAAGAGACCCAGTACTTC
>TRBJ2-7|TRBD2|TRBV27|.
CASSGRTSGRFSYEQYF
TGTGCCAGCAGTGGGCGGACTAGCGGGAGGTTTTCCTACGAGCAGTACTTC
>TRBJ2-7|TRBD1|TRBV19|.
CASSYRTGEGEQYF
TGTGCCAGTAGTTATCGGACAGGGGAAGGCGAGCAGTACTTC
>TRBJ2-3|TRBD1|TRBV6-4|once
CASSELSGQTTDTQYF
TGTGCCAGCAGTGAGTTGTCGGGACAGACCACAGATACGCAGTATTTT